A selection of T cell receptor beta chains follows, all from one sample in a study of identical twins. TCRdb fed the 5' RACE reads into MiXCR, producing one record per CDR3 protein. The sample has some 760,000 distinct CDR3 sequences; roughly 20% are singletons. The sample was also linked to a second study, of T cells expressing NK-cell markers.

Source material: PBMCs. These receptors were obtained from a woman between 18 and 29 years old in good health. Both conserved end residues are part of each CDR3. The D gene is left open where the match is weak. Size tells how often a clone was seen (once, few, many) or the class of an expanded clone, and some rows leave it out.

-,-,TRBJ2-1,TRBV7-2,TGTGCCAGCACCCATTCCAGGGAAAACGGTGAGCAGTTCTTC,CASTHSRENGEQFF
few,TRBD2,TRBJ2-2,TRBV18,TGTGCCAGCTCACCGTCAAGACTAGCGACGAACACCGGGGAGCTGTTTTTT,CASSPSRLATNTGELFF
-,-,TRBJ1-5,TRBV27,TGTGCCAGCAGGGACGCGGGGATCAATCAGCCCCAGCATTTT,CASRDAGINQPQHF
few,-,TRBJ2-1,TRBV29-1,TGCAGCGTCGAAGAGGGAGTGGGGTACAATGAGCAGTTCTTC,CSVEEGVGYNEQFF
-,TRBD2,TRBJ2-5,TRBV6-1,TGTGCCAGCCGTCTGGTAGCGGGACTGTACCAAGAGACCCAGTACTTC,CASRLVAGLYQETQYF
-,-,TRBJ1-2,TRBV29-1,TGCAGCGTTGGACCCATCGGGGGCTACACCTTC,CSVGPIGGYTF
few,TRBD2,TRBJ2-1,TRBV20-1,TGCAGTGCTCGAAGAGGGACTAATGAAATCAATGAGCAGTTCTTC,CSARRGTNEINEQFF
-,TRBD2,TRBJ2-1,TRBV10-3,TGTGCCATCTCCATAGCGGGATTCAATGAGCAGTTCTTC,CAISIAGFNEQFF
few,-,TRBJ1-2,TRBV7-2,TGTGCCAGCAGCTTAGAGGGGAGGGTAGCCGCTTCCTTC,CASSLEGRVAASF
many,-,TRBJ1-1,TRBV12-3/TRBV12-4,TGTGCCAGCAGTTTATGGGGGAACACTGAAGCTTTCTTT,CASSLWGNTEAFF
-,-,TRBJ2-1,TRBV11-3,TGTGCCAGCAGCTTGGGGGAGGTAAACAATGAGCAGTTCTTC,CASSLGEVNNEQFF
-,-,TRBJ2-1,TRBV2,TGTGCCAGCACTAGGACCGGACCCGGTGAGCAGTTCTTC,CASTRTGPGEQFF